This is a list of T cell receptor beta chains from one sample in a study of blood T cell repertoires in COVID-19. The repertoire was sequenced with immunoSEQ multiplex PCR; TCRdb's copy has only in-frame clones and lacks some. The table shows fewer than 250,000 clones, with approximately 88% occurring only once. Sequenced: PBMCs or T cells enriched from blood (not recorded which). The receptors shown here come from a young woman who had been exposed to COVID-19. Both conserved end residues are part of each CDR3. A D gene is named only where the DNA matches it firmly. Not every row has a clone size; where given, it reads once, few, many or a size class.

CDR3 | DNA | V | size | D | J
CASSEYDSGTIPSGPTDTQYF | TGCGCCAGCAGTGAATATGATAGCGGGACCATTCCCTCTGGGCCCACAGATACGCAGTATTTT | TRBV10-2 | NA | TRBD2 | TRBJ2-3
CASSLRRWGDEQFF | TGTGCCAGCAGCTTAAGGCGATGGGGGGATGAGCAGTTCTTC | TRBV7-6 | once | NA | TRBJ2-1
CASSQEDLPQGAYTF | TGTGCCAGCAGCCAAGAGGACCTGCCCCAGGGGGCTTATACCTTC | TRBV4-2 | NA | TRBD1 | TRBJ1-2
CASSPGTGYQETQYF | TGTGCCAGCAGCCCCGGGACAGGGTACCAAGAGACCCAGTACTTC | TRBV5-5 | NA | TRBD1 | TRBJ2-5
CASSSQPGQGWDEQFF | TGTGCCAGCAGTTCTCAGCCGGGACAGGGTTGGGATGAGCAGTTCTTC | TRBV6-5 | NA | TRBD1 | TRBJ2-1
CVSGDRGNTEAFF | TGTGTCTCGGGGGACAGGGGGAACACTGAAGCTTTCTTT | TRBV30 | NA | TRBD1 | TRBJ1-1
CASSLEVATGTEAFF | TGCGCCAGCAGCTTGGAGGTTGCAACAGGCACTGAAGCTTTCTTT | TRBV5-1 | NA | NA | TRBJ1-1
CASSEFFARSNEQFF | TGTGCCAGCAGTGAATTCTTCGCTAGAAGCAATGAGCAGTTCTTC | TRBV25-1 | NA | NA | TRBJ2-1
CASIEETAAHNEQFF | TGTGCCAGCATAGAGGAGACCGCGGCCCACAATGAGCAGTTCTTC | TRBV2 | NA | NA | TRBJ2-1
CASSFLKGLGSGSYEQYF | TGTGCCAGCAGCTTTTTAAAGGGGCTTGGTAGCGGATCCTACGAGCAGTACTTC | TRBV7-9 | NA | NA | TRBJ2-7
CASSPLRGRQHF | TGTGCCAGCAGCCCATTGCGGGGTCGCCAGCATTTT | TRBV3-1/TRBV3-2 | NA | NA | TRBJ1-5
CAWSVLSTDTQYF | TGTGCCTGGAGTGTACTGAGCACAGATACGCAGTATTTT | TRBV30 | NA | NA | TRBJ2-3
CASSRGRGLNTEAFF | TGTGCCAGCAGCCGGGGCAGGGGGTTGAACACTGAAGCTTTCTTT | TRBV5-4 | NA | TRBD1 | TRBJ1-1
CASPTETYEQYF | TGTGCCAGCCCGACAGAGACCTACGAGCAGTACTTC | TRBV9 | NA | NA | TRBJ2-7
CASSSSGLVYNEQFF | TGCGCCAGCAGCTCTTCCGGACTAGTCTACAATGAGCAGTTCTTC | TRBV5-1 | NA | TRBD2 | TRBJ2-1
CASTSFGTSKVNEQFF | TGTGCCAGCACTAGTTTCGGGACTAGCAAGGTCAATGAGCAGTTCTTC | TRBV27 | NA | TRBD2 | TRBJ2-1